The clone carrying this T cell receptor beta chain was counted ten times or more. Its antigen remains unidentified. The record originates from a study of neurological immune-mediated disorders. With 10-nucleotide random UMIs included, cDNA was synthesized by 5'RACE. Whenever a sequencing run was performed, it yielded over 190 million TCR-beta sequences from 15-18 subjects. One entry per CDR3 protein, called by TCRdb with MiXCR from the 5' RACE reads. This sample has fewer than 55,000 distinct CDR3 sequences, with 9% to 10% found just once. Study-wide findings and caveats: The greatest TCR clonal expansion appeared in HTLV-1-associated myelopathy and the smallest, falling below healthy controls, in multiple sclerosis.

Stated time point: longitudinal time-point 1 (baseline). Unsorted libraries were prepared from 2 million PBMCs that had been stored at -80 C. V lost 6 bases to trimming and J lost 9 bases; unmatched junction nucleotides: 13. Germline V gene lookup returns CDR1 MNHNY and CDR2 SVGAGI (reference sequence). The CDR3 spans 15 residues. The origin of this receptor is a woman aged 40 to 50 in good health. The chain employs TRBV6-6 and TRBJ2-1, with 8 bases matching TRBD2. Sequenced sample: PBMCs. CDR3 sequence reads: CASSHPTAGGREQFF. CDR3 coding DNA: TGTGCCAGCAGCCACCCGACGGCGGGGGGCCGTGAGCAGTTCTTC.